This record looks at one T cell receptor beta chain sequence and its context. Its antigen remains undetermined. Per-nucleotide qualities are absent, and no much larger clonotype sits a single base away. The data derive from a study of blood T cell repertoires in COVID-19 (dated by TCRdb to about 2020). Background on the whole study: Samples from collaborators originated in the United States, Italy and Spain and spanned both the acute and convalescent phases of COVID-19. Samples were obtained from the ongoing ImmuneRACE study (first 160 participants) and from 1,200 or so subjects provided by 6 global collaborators. The prospective study material was composed of cDNA or gDNA derived from T cells, B-cell-depleted T cells, or PBMCs. Subjects who had been exposed to COVID-19, were actively infected with it, or had recovered from it provided the deeply sampled blood TCRbeta repertoires that made up the dataset. The repertoires were made available in a free public database intended to serve as a resource for research on the immune response to SARS-CoV-2. HLA class I and class II types, where available, came from metadata supplied by the sample provider rather than from assay-based typing. The sample metadata nearly always contained a de-identified subject ID, COVID-19 status, age in years and sex. What the authors observed across the whole study: How much clinical and demographic metadata was included differed by source and by participant, and the metadata was provided uncurated.

TCRbeta CDR3 regions were amplified from genomic DNA by means of the immunoSEQ Assay, a bias-controlled multiplex PCR. The authors' pipeline ran thus. Within the assay, amplification of reference gene primers was used to estimate how many nucleated cells each sample contained. To quantify the absolute abundance of each unique TCRbeta CDR3 rearrangement, sequence reads were collapsed and filtered. For each sample, productive Simpson clonality was calculated by taking the square root of Simpson's diversity index across productive rearrangements. Imported from immuneACCESS, the table was reduced by TCRdb to in-frame sequences with V and J called. These copies leave out some clones; in studies compared against another copy, an unresolved V gene accounts for under half, and the cause of the remainder is not known. Clone size and the V and J calls come from that table; the DNA yielded D and trimming. The sample table shows about 260,000 clones, and about 90% are seen once. The ten largest clones capture over 3.5% of the sample.

From V the trimming removes 6 bases and from J it removes 4 bases, while the gene matches leave 8 bases of the junction unaccounted for. The CDR3, from cysteine to phenylalanine, totals 16 residues. Only the CDR3 DNA is retained, 48 bases long and in frame from the first base. The CDR1 and CDR2 encoded by the germline V gene (reference sequence) are MNHEY and SMNVEV. Each collaborating institution followed its own protocols to collect whole blood in K2EDTA tubes. Collaborator samples were shipped for TCRbeta analysis as frozen whole blood, isolated PBMCs, or DNA extracted from either sample type. This sequence was found in a woman aged 40 to 55 with acute or convalescent COVID-19. Specimen: peripheral blood. Here the chain combines TRBV27 and TRBJ1-6; TRBD1 lines up with 8 middle nucleotides. This receptor has the CDR3 CASSLGWTGYNSPLHF. The nucleotide sequence is given as TGTGCCAGCAGCCTAGGCTGGACAGGGTATAATTCACCCCTCCACTTT.